The entry below describes one T cell receptor (beta chain). Its antigen is as yet unknown. This sample stems from a study of CD8+CD57+ T cells in acquired aplastic anemia. Study context: Quantities of DNA derived from sorted CD4+ and CD8+ cells averaged roughly 3.4 ug. Findings of the study overall: Patients and controls shared 25 to 30 CD8+ CDR3 sequences, which appeared highly expressed in patients and within their immunodominant clones. For CD8+ Simpson's diversity, patients and controls showed no significant difference.

Investigators profiled TCR beta VDJ and CDR3 from genomic DNA template. TCRdb used MiXCR to reprocess the reads, holding one entry per CDR3 protein. The repertoire consists of some 290,000 distinct CDR3 sequences, with about 56% occurring once and the leading ten covering less than 10%. The sequence was collected from a human donor with severe aplastic anemia or a healthy control (not recorded which). Source material: sorted CD4+, CD8+, or CD8+CD57+ T cells (not recorded which) from PBMCs.

This CDR3 reads CASRAAAGPYNEQFF. For the CDR3, the DNA is TGCGCCAGCAGGGCAGCAGCGGGTCCATACAATGAGCAGTTCTTC. The rearrangement joins TRBV10-1 to TRBJ2-1, with D possibly TRBD2 on 6 matching bases. V was cut by 6 bases and J by 4 bases, with 16 bases left in between. The CDR3 runs 15 residues. The germline V gene encodes CDR1 WNHNN and CDR2 SYGVQD (reference sequence).